This T cell receptor (beta chain) was retrieved from a study of cytomegalovirus exposure and HLA in healthy donors (TCRdb year 2017). For the wider study: According to an earlier analysis of a few hundred of the donors, roughly 180 million T cells yielded roughly 100 million unique TCR beta sequences and approximately 300 Gb of sequence data. Using immunosequencing, the study profiled T cell repertoires from about 610 subjects and related those repertoires to cytomegalovirus serostatus. An early release that covered some 630 HLA-typed donors contained 250 to 350 gigabases of sequencing data and around 80 million unique TCR sequences. On average, about 240,000 unique TCR beta nucleotide sequences were sequenced per donor among a few hundred genotyped donors of the cohort, with 15% to 20% of those sequences being non-productive. Genome-wide SNP genotypes for about three fifths of the roughly 670 donors were used in a later genetic analysis, which treated that subset as a discovery cohort. The aim of the study was to test whether cataloging public T cell receptors could identify signatures of past pathogen exposure. Of the roughly 400 genotyped donors, approximately 83% fell in the genetic ancestry cluster associated with self-reported Caucasian donors. Rather than using new phenotypic data, the later analysis identified candidate immune exposures from TCR beta sequences and from how often those sequences occurred across donors. High-throughput TCR immunosequencing, statistical association of individual TCRs with disease status, and machine learning were combined to predict cytomegalovirus infection status. A later analysis re-analyzed previously published TCR beta repertoires from 600 to 850 donors and added high-resolution HLA genotyping to study TCR occurrence patterns. Four or five DR-DQ haplotypes were handled as single units for association and clustering because linkage in the cohort was strong. A separate validation cohort of approximately 130 different subjects was used in addition to the roughly 700-subject first cohort. HLA typing covered class I and class II loci at four-digit resolution. The number of typed donors differed by locus: about 620-640 for A, B, C, DRB1 and DQB1; some 500 for DQA1; roughly 600 for DPA1; and 400 to 480 for DPB1. Every repertoire in the discovery cohort had been generated on one and the same sequencing platform. To decide whether each TCR beta V gene segment behaved as functional or pseudogenic, an earlier analysis of over 500 of the donors relied on high-throughput TCR beta sequencing. Donor age, sex, ethnicity and CMV serostatus were collected together with the repertoire data. Results and caveats for the whole study, not just this receptor: Correlated functional status among segregating V segments might be attributable to linkage disequilibrium, but an unknown experimental factor could not be ruled out. Broadly in line with IMGT annotations, most TCR beta V segments showed up in productive rearrangements about 87% or about 30% of the time in an earlier analysis of approximately 600 of the donors. Because counts were too low, roughly 18 rarely observed V segments, including chromosome 9 orphons, were left out of the earlier analysis of some 640 of the donors. Across donors, most TCR sequences were observed very rarely, whereas some public TCRs were present in many individuals. Assigning TCR associations to individual alleles was difficult when HLA alleles, especially DR and DQ, strongly co-occurred. A later analysis reported that several top co-occurrence clusters appeared linked to parvovirus B19, influenza, CMV and Epstein-Barr virus. In a later analysis, HLA-associated TCR beta chains showed more clonal expansion and lower generation probabilities than non-associated chains that were equally common. Because HLA typing was unavailable for some donors at each locus, only the typed subset was used in association tests. According to a later analysis, most CMV-associated TCR beta chains appeared to be HLA-restricted, and the HLA associations seemed to be driven largely by CMV exposure. According to the authors, the approach could potentially be generalized to other disease states and immunological phenotypes. In vitro tests confirmed that three of the cytomegalovirus-associated TCR beta chains recognize cytomegalovirus antigens. In a later analysis, around 15,000 TCR beta sequences were associated with specific HLA alleles at a false discovery rate of 0.05. The sequencing pipeline was judged likely to have produced a cluster of highly shared sequence variants as a technical artifact. A further reported finding was that TCR beta sequences accurately predicted the HLA-A and HLA-B alleles for most subjects in the first cohort. A later genetic analysis reported fewer N-insertions in productive TCRs among donors in an Asian-associated ancestry cluster than the 666-donor mean. This cohort had only TCR beta chains sequenced, and the lack of alpha or paired-chain data limited which features could be detected. In a later analysis, TCR association rates were found to vary across HLA loci, with the most associated TCRs seen for DRB1 alleles and the fewest for HLA-C alleles. The study listed 164 TCR beta chains as associated with cytomegalovirus. CMV serostatus was the only immune exposure information available for the cohort. An association between a missense DCLRE1C variant and V-gene and J-gene trimming of TCR beta chains was found in a later genetic analysis and replicated in an independent cohort. Presence/absence analyses assumed roughly uniform sequencing depth across donors, an assumption that may not hold. Cytomegalovirus status was reported to be diagnosed by the classifier with high specificity and sensitivity in both the original and validation cohorts.

A note on this clone: No antigen is known for it. Base qualities are not provided; no much larger clone lies one nucleotide away.

Library construction relied on the immunoSEQ multiplex PCR assay. For the multiplex PCR, a mixture combining 60 forward primers for TCR Vbeta segments and 13 reverse primers for TCR Jbeta segments was used. The CDR3 region of rearranged TCR beta genes was amplified from genomic DNA by a multiplex PCR assay. The Illumina HiSeq System was used to sequence the amplified TCR beta libraries as 87-base-pair reads. The original pipeline was this. A later analysis tallied 80 million to 95 million unique TCR beta chains across the approximately 670 repertoires, and approximately 11 million of those chains were shared by two or more donors. Raw reads were error-corrected and collapsed into unique sequences by a nearest-neighbor algorithm in which closely related sequences were merged to remove PCR and sequencing errors. To assign V, D and J gene segments, CDR3 sequences were aligned to IMGT reference sequences. For a sequence to be retained, a match of at least six nucleotides to both a V gene segment and a J gene segment was required. A rearrangement was called productive if the CDR3 had no stop codons and remained in frame with V and J, and every other rearrangement was called non-productive. Following IMGT convention, CDR3 was defined as the stretch from the second conserved V-encoded cysteine up to the conserved J-encoded phenylalanine. The earlier analysis of about 560 of the donors excluded any sequence lacking an unambiguous match to a single V gene segment. An earlier analysis of under 750 of the donors called V segments functional above 56.7% productive rearrangements and segregating when the between-donor standard deviation exceeded 5%. To diagnose cytomegalovirus status from the catalog of TCR beta chain sequences, a statistical classification framework was built. In a later analysis, V and J genes were assigned by comparing TCR nucleotide sequences against IMGT/GENE-DB human TR gene sequences. In a later analysis, CDR3 sequences and most-parsimonious VDJ recombination scenarios were assigned using the TCRdist pipeline. In a later analysis, every TCR beta chain was defined by the combination of its CDR3 amino acid sequence and its V-gene family, and reads without a unique V-gene family were dropped. As a way to deal with suspected cross-contamination and a sequencing artifact, a later analysis dropped 450 to 600 nucleotide sequences that were highly shared and had low generation probability. A later analysis calculated a clonal expansion index for each public chain from normalized within-repertoire ranks of inferred template counts. In a later analysis, generation probabilities were computed with a VDJ recombination model fitted to out-of-frame rearrangements, and the resulting probabilities were checked against IGoR. In a later analysis, TCR-TCR, TCR-HLA and TCR-CMV co-occurrence was scored with hypergeometric tests, and a repertoire-size bias correction was applied to TCR pairs. In a later analysis, false discovery rates were estimated by permuting HLA or CMV assignments 20 times. A later analysis grouped co-occurring TCRs with DBSCAN, adding TCRdist sequence similarity when clustering within HLA-allele-positive subsets. Repertoires with fewer than 30,000 or more than 120,000 public chains, plus five repertoires with anomalous nucleotide sharing, were excluded from co-occurrence clustering. Not all clones reach the TCRdb copy of this immuneACCESS table, which keeps in-frame sequences only. Checked studies attribute under half of the gap to unresolved V genes and leave the rest unexplained. The V and J calls and clone size were taken over from that table, and D and trimming were inferred from the DNA. The sample table records some 180,000 clones; around 73% of these occur just once. Roughly 5.2% of the sample goes to the ten largest clones.

The cohort was made up of 500 to 800 healthy bone marrow donors. Cohort members were all nominally healthy when sampled, although unrecorded immune exposures were likely present. The donor tested CMV seropositive and was one of the 289 seropositive cohort members. Each donor provided a peripheral blood sample, and peripheral blood mononuclear cells were used for TCR beta sequencing. The Qiagen DNeasy Blood Extraction Kit was used to extract genomic DNA from the blood cell samples. The origin of this receptor is a woman aged 18-29 years in good health and CMV-seropositive. What was sequenced was PBMCs.

The nucleotide sequence is given as TGTGCCAGCAGTTTGGAGCAGGGGGGAAATGAAAAACTGTTTTTT. Its product reads: CASSLEQGGNEKLFF. The V and J segments used are TRBV28 and TRBJ1-4, and TRBD1 aligns with 7 junction nucleotides. From its cysteine to its phenylalanine, the CDR3 spans 15 amino acids. Only the CDR3 part of the read is kept: 45 bases, read in frame from the first base. At the junction V is shortened by 3 bases and J by 5 bases; bases outside the gene matches: 6. Via the germline V gene, CDR1 is MDHEN and CDR2 SYDVKM.